One sample yielded the 2 T cell receptor beta chains listed below, sequenced in a study of blood T cell repertoires in COVID-19. Libraries were prepared by immunoSEQ multiplex PCR; TCRdb keeps only in-frame clonotypes and omits some of them. The sample shows 35,000 to 50,000 clones, approximately 86% of them seen only once. The sample taken for sequencing was peripheral blood. The source of these receptors is a man in his sixties with active COVID-19.

The rearrangement uses TRBV19 and TRBJ2-7, with 7 bases fitting TRBD1. This CDR3 comprises 15 residues. V dropped 6 bases and J dropped 0; count of bases not matched to a gene: 8. Germline V CDR1 and CDR2: LNHDA, SQIVND (reference sequence). Written as DNA, the CDR3 is TGTGCCAGTAGCCTCATGGGACAGTCCTCCTACGAGCAGTACTTC. Residues: CASSLMGQSSYEQYF.

V usage is TRBV7-3 and J usage is TRBJ2-5, with a weak D call TRBD2 (5 bases). In germline, CDR1 is SGHTA, CDR2 FQGTGA. V dropped 0 bases and J dropped 4 bases, with 6 bases sitting between them. CDR3 size: 13 residues. The CDR3 region is CASSLTRGETQYF. The CDR3 nucleotides are TGTGCCAGCAGCTTAACCCGGGGAGAGACCCAGTACTTC.